This T cell receptor (beta chain) is from a study of cytomegalovirus exposure and HLA in healthy donors. Overall study context: According to later analysis, the same platform produced the 120 validation and 666 first-cohort repertoires. Points from the study as a whole: According to a subsequent analysis, TCR clusters identified in the first cohort showed a tendency to co-occur across the approximately 120 validation repertoires. According to the study, around 180 TCR beta chains were cytomegalovirus-associated.

V dropped 2 bases and J dropped 2 bases, with 6 bases sitting between them. Germline-derived CDR1 and CDR2 are MNHEY and SMNVEV (reference sequence). This CDR3 has 13 amino acids. A note on this clone: What it binds is not known.

TCRdb's table, derived via immunoSEQ multiplex PCR, lists solely in-frame clones and lacks some. The table shows around 250,000 clones, with roughly 91% occurring only once. The material sequenced was PBMCs. This chain joins TRBV27 and TRBJ1-1; D is uncertain. The clonotype comes from a woman aged 25 to 39 in good health and CMV-seronegative. The CDR3 region has the DNA TGTGCCAGCAGTTTAACCGGTAACACTGAAGCTTTCTTT. Translating it yields CASSLTGNTEAFF.